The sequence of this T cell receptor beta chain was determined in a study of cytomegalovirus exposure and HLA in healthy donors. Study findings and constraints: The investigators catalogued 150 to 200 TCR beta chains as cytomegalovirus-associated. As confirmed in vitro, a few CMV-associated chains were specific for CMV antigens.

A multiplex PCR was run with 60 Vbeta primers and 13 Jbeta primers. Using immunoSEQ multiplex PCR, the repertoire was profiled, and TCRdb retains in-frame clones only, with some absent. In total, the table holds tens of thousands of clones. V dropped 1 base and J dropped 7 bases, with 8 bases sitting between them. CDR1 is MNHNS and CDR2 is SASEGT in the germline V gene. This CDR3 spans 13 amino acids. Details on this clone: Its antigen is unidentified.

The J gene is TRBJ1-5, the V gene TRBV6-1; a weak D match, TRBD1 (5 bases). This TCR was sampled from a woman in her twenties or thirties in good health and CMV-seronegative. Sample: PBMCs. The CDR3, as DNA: TGTGCCAGCAGTGAAGGGAGGGGACAGCCCCAGCATTTT. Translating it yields CASSEGRGQPQHF.